The 10 T cell receptor beta chains in this list originate from one sample, sequenced in a study of chemoradiotherapy in HPV16-positive cancers (dated by TCRdb to between 2022 and 2023). The library was prepared using the immunoSEQ multiplex PCR assay. TCRdb re-hosts the immuneACCESS table, in-frame sequences only. Its copies lack some clones; in the studies checked, an unresolved V gene accounts for under half of them, and the cause for the rest is not known. The sample records around 11,000 clones, roughly 86% of which are singletons. The ten most abundant clones make up roughly 2.7% of the sample. The material sequenced was blood, taken from a patient who underwent chemoradiotherapy. These receptors all come from a human donor with HPV-associated anogenital cancer.

The chain carries TRBV6-6 and TRBJ2-1; D uncertain. V dropped 4 bases and J dropped 0 bases, with 10 bases sitting between them. The CDR3 sequence is 15 residues long. Germline V CDR1 and CDR2: MNHNY, SVGAGI (reference sequence). The CDR3 reads CASSSRISSYNEQFF. CDR3 nucleotides: TGTGCCAGCAGTTCCAGGATCAGCTCCTACAATGAGCAGTTCTTC.

This chain connects TRBV2 to TRBJ1-1; D is undetermined. Germline V lookup: CDR1 SNHLY, CDR2 FYNNEI. V gave up 5 bases and J gave up 3 bases, with 10 bases separating them. The CDR3 sequence is 13 residues long. This CDR3 reads CASSLAGYTEAFF. The CDR3, as DNA: TGTGCCAGCAGTCTCGCGGGTTACACTGAAGCTTTCTTT. Using reference TRBV2 and TRBJ1-1 for the parts outside the CDR3, the full variable domain is EPEVTQTPSHQVTQMGQEVILRCVPISNHLYFYWYRQILGQKVEFLVSFYNNEISEKSEIFDDQFSVERPDGSNFTLKIRSTKLEDSAMYFCASSLAGYTEAFFGQGTRLTVV.

The chain uses TRBV15 and TRBJ1-2; the match to TRBD1 covers 7 bases. Germline V gene data show CDR1 as LNHNV and CDR2 as YYDKDF (reference sequence). The CDR3 is 15 residues long. The trim removed 0 bases at V and 2 bases at J, leaving 3 bases unmatched. CDR3 sequence (DNA): TGTGCCACCAGCAGAGATAAGGGGGCAAACTATGGCTACACCTTC. This codes for CATSRDKGANYGYTF.

The rearrangement joins TRBV5-1 to TRBJ2-3, with D tentatively TRBD1 (6 bases). V was clipped by 0 bases and J by 2 bases, with 10 bases between them. The CDR3 contains 15 residues. Germline CDR1 and CDR2: SGHRS and YFSETQ. The CDR3 reads CASSLGQGFTDTQYF. In DNA, the CDR3 is TGCGCCAGCAGCTTGGGTCAGGGGTTCACAGATACGCAGTATTTT.

This chain's CDR3 is CASSQDIRDSPLHF. CDR3 sequence (DNA): TGTGCCAGCAGCCAAGATATACGGGATTCACCCCTCCACTTT. The chain links TRBV4-2 to TRBJ1-6; D call uncertain. The germline CDR1 and CDR2 sequences are LGHNA and YNFKEQ. This CDR3 spans 14 amino acids. Trimming took off 0 bases at V and 8 bases at J, with 8 bases between the two ends.

CDR3 DNA: TGTGCCAGCAGCGGGACAACAGGAACTGGAAACACCATATATTTT. Protein sequence: CASSGTTGTGNTIYF. This chain connects TRBV9 to TRBJ1-3, with D possibly being TRBD1 (5 bases). The CDR3 consists of 15 residues. The V gene's germline CDR1 is SGDLS and CDR2 YYNGEE. V was cut by 3 bases and J by 2 bases, with 12 bases left in between. Looking up the rest from reference TRBV9 and TRBJ1-3 gives the full variable domain: DSGVTQTPKHLITATGQRVTLRCSPRSGDLSVYWYQQSLDQGLQFLIQYYNGEERAKGNILERFSAQQFPDLHSELNLSSLELGDSALYFCASSGTTGTGNTIYFGEGSWLTVV.

This clone has only one observation. The CDR3 sequence is CASSTRGGFYEQYF. The CDR3 DNA is TGTGCCAGCAGTACGCGGGGAGGTTTCTACGAGCAGTACTTC. This sequence joins TRBV6-5 and TRBJ2-7, with a tentative D call TRBD2 (6 bases). Trimming cost V 5 bases and J 3 bases, with 14 bases left between them. Per the germline V gene, CDR1 is MNHEY and CDR2 is SVGAGI. CDR3 length: 14 residues.

This rearrangement joins TRBV6-6 to TRBJ1-2; D uncertain. V lost 6 bases, J lost 4 bases, and 18 bases lay in between. Per the germline V gene, CDR1 is MNHNY and CDR2 is SVGAGI (reference sequence). The CDR3 extends over 15 amino acids. The CDR3: CASSLDPLGSYGYTF. In DNA form, the CDR3 reads TGTGCCAGCAGCCTAGACCCTTTAGGGAGCTATGGCTACACCTTC.

The chain uses TRBV2 and TRBJ1-2; TRBD1 aligns across 8 bases. The CDR3 totals 14 residues. CDR1 is SNHLY and CDR2 is FYNNEI in the germline V gene. V trimming: 4 bases; J trimming: 2 bases; junction bases outside the gene matches: 3. DNA of the CDR3: TGTGCCAGCAGTGCTCGGACAGGGAACTATGGCTACACCTTC. Its protein product is CASSARTGNYGYTF.

This chain joins TRBV5-5 and TRBJ2-5; the D gene is possibly TRBD1 (6 bases). The V gene's germline CDR1 is SGHKS and CDR2 YYEKEE (reference sequence). The CDR3 is 17 amino acids. V was clipped by 0 bases and J by 5 bases, with 20 bases between them. CDR3 sequence: CASSLASGGQYGETQYF. The CDR3 nucleotides are TGTGCCAGCAGCTTGGCCTCCGGAGGACAGTACGGGGAGACCCAGTACTTC.